This TCR beta chain was recorded in a study of T cell responses to AZD1222 COVID-19 vaccine. Clones were read by immunoSEQ multiplex PCR, and TCRdb kept only the in-frame ones, dropping some. The table has about 140,000 clones, 90% to 95% seen once. This clone was counted once. Its antigen is unknown. This CDR3 is built from 14 residues. V was trimmed by 1 base and J by 1 base, leaving 7 bases between them. Germline V gene sequence: CDR1 SGHTA, CDR2 FQGNSA. Findings and limits, study-wide: Close to half of all spike-specific TCRs reportedly target regions of the variants that are unmutated. White British people made up most donors, females outnumbered males, and clonal diversity was possibly underestimated. Spike-specific TCR breadth and depth grew following two AZD1222 doses.

V is TRBV7-2 and J is TRBJ1-1; unclear D gene. The receptor comes from an adult who received the AZD1222 COVID-19 vaccine. This specimen consisted of peripheral blood, obtained 28 days after the second AZD1222 dose. This CDR3 reads CASSLDDKNTEAFF. In nucleotides, the CDR3 is TGTGCCAGCAGCTTAGACGACAAGAACACTGAAGCTTTCTTT.